The clone carrying this T cell receptor beta chain was picked up many times. Germline CDR1 and CDR2: SGHTA and FQGNSA. The CDR3 length is 13 residues. V was clipped by 4 bases and J by 4 bases, with 9 bases between them. TCRdb analysed the RT-PCR reads with MiXCR anew, one entry per CDR3 protein. The data hold more than 600,000 distinct CDR3 sequences, with approximately 14% observed a single time. The gene calls are TRBV7-2 and TRBJ2-3; tentatively, D is TRBD1 (5 bases). Sample: memory CD4+ T cells from blood. This receptor was identified in a female donor in good health, serving as a healthy control. The CDR3 loop is CASSWKGSDTQYF. In DNA, the CDR3 is TGTGCCAGCAGCTGGAAGGGGTCAGATACGCAGTATTTT.